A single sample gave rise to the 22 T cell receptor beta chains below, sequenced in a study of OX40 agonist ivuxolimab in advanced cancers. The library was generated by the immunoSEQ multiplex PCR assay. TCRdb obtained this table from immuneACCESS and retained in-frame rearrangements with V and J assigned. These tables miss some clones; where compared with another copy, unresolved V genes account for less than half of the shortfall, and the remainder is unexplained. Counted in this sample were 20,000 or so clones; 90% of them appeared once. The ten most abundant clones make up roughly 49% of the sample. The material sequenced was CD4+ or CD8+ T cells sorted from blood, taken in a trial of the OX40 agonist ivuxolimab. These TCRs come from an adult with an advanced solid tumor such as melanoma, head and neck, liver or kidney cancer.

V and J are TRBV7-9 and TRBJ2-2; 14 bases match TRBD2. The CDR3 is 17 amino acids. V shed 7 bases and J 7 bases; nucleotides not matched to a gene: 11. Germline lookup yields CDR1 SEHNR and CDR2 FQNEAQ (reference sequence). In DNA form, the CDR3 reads TGTGCCAGCATCAGGAGGGGACTAGCGGGAGAGGACGGGGAGCTGTTTTTT. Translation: CASIRRGLAGEDGELFF.

CDR3 nucleotides: TGCGCCAGCAGCCAAGGGACAGCGAACACCGGGGAGCTGTTTTTT. This translates into CASSQGTANTGELFF. This chain connects TRBV4-3 to TRBJ2-2; maybe TRBD1 (6 bases). V lost 1 base to trimming and J lost 0 bases, with 6 bases between them. Germline values: CDR1 LGHNA, CDR2 YSLEER. The CDR3 totals 15 residues.

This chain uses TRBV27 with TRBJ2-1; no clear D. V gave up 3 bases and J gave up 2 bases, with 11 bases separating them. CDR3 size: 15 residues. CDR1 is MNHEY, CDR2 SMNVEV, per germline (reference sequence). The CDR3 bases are TGTGCCAGCAGTTTTGGCCAGGCCACCTACAATGAGCAGTTCTTC. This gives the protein CASSFGQATYNEQFF.

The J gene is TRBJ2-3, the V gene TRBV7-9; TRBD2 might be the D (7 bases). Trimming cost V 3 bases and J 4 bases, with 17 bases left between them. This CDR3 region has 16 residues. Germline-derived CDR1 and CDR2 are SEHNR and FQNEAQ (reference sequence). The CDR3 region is CASSFGGQVGADTQYF. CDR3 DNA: TGTGCCAGCAGCTTCGGGGGGCAAGTAGGTGCAGATACGCAGTATTTT.

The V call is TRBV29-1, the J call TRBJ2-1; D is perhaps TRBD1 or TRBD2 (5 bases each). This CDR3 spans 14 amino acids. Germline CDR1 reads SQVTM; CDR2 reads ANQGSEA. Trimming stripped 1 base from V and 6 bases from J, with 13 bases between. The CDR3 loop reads CSVEGGDGANEQFF. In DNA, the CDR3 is TGCAGCGTTGAAGGTGGGGACGGGGCCAATGAGCAGTTCTTC.

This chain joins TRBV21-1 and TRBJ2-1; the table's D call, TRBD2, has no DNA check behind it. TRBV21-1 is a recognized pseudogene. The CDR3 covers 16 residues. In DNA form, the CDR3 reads TGTGCCAGCAGCAAATTTTATAGCTTGGTCTACAATGAGCAGTTCTTC. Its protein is CASSKFYSLVYNEQFF.

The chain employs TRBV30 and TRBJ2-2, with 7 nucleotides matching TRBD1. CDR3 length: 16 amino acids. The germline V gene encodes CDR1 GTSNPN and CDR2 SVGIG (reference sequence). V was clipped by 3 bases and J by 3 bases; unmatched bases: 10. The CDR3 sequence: CAWSRDRDGDTGELFF. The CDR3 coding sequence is TGTGCCTGGAGCCGAGACAGGGATGGGGACACCGGGGAGCTGTTTTTT.

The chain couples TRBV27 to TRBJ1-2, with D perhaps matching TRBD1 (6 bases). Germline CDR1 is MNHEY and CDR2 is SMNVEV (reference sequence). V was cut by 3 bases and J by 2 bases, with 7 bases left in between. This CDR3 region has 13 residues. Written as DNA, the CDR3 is TGTGCCAGCAGTTTCCAGGGGAACTATGGCTACACCTTC. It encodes CASSFQGNYGYTF.

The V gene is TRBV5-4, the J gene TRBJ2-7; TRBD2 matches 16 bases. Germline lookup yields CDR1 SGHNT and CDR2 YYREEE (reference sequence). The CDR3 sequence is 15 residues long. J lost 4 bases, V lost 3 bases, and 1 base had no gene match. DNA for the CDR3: TGTGCCAGCAGCTGGGGACTAGCGGGAGGGTACGAGCAGTACTTC. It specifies CASSWGLAGGYEQYF.

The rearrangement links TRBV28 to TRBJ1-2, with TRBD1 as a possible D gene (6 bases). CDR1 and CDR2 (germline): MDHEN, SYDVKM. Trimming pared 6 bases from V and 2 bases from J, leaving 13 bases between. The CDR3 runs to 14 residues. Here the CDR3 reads CASRYQDRNYGYTF. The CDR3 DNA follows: TGTGCCAGCAGATATCAGGACAGAAACTATGGCTACACCTTC.

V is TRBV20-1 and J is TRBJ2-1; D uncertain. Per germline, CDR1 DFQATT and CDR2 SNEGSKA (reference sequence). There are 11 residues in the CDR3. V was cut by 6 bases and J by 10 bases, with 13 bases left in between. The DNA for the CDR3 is TGCAGTGCCCCACGTAACCGGGAGCAGTTCTTC. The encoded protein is CSAPRNREQFF.

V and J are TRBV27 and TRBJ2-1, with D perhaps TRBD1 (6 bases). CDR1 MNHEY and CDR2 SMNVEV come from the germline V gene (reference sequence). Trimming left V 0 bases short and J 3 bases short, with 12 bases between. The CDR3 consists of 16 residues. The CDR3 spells CASSLSKGHFYNEQFF. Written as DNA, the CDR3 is TGTGCCAGCAGTTTATCGAAGGGACACTTCTACAATGAGCAGTTCTTC.

CDR3 nucleotide sequence: TGCGCCAGCAGCCAAGTCTCGTGGGAGTCGAACACCGGGGAGCTGTTTTTT. Protein: CASSQVSWESNTGELFF. The chain joins TRBV4-3 to TRBJ2-2; maybe TRBD2 (5 bases). Germline V gene sequence: CDR1 LGHNA, CDR2 YSLEER. Trimming shortened V by 1 base and J by 0 bases, and 12 bases separated the two germline ends. The CDR3 is made up of 17 amino acids.

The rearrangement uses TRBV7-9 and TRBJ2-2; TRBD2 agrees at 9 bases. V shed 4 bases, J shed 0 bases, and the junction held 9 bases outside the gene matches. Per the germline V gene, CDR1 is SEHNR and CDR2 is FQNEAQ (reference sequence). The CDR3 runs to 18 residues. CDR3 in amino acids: CASSSSELAGTNTGELFF. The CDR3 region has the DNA TGTGCCAGCAGCTCCTCCGAACTAGCGGGCACGAACACCGGGGAGCTGTTTTTT.

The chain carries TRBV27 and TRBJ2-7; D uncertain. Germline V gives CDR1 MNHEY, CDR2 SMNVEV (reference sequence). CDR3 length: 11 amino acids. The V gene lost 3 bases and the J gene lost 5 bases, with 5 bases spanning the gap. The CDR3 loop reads CASSFADEQYF. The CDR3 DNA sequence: TGTGCCAGCAGTTTTGCGGACGAGCAGTACTTC.

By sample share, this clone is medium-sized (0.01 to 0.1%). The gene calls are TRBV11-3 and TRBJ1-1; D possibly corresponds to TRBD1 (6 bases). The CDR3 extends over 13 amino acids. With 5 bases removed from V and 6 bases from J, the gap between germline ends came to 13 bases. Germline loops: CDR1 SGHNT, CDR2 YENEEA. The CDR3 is CASSPGVMAEAFF. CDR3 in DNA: TGTGCCAGCAGCCCAGGGGTTATGGCTGAAGCTTTCTTT. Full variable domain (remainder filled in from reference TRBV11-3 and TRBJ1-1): EAGVVQSPRYKIIEKKQPVAFWCNPISGHNTLYWYLQNLGQGPELLIRYENEEAVDDSQLPKDRFSAERLKGVDSTLKIQPAELGDSAVYLCASSPGVMAEAFFGQGTRLTVV.

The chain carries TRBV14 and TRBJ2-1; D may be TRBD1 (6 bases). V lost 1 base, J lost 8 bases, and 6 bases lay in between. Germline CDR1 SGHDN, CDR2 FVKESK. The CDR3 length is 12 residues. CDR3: CASSQGGHEQFF. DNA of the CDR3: TGTGCCAGCAGCCAAGGGGGGCATGAGCAGTTCTTC. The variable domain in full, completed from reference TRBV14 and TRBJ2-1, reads EAGVTQFPSHSVIEKGQTVTLRCDPISGHDNLYWYRRVMGKEIKFLLHFVKESKQDESGMPNNRFLAERTGGTYSTLKVQPAELEDSGVYFCASSQGGHEQFFGPGTRLTVL.

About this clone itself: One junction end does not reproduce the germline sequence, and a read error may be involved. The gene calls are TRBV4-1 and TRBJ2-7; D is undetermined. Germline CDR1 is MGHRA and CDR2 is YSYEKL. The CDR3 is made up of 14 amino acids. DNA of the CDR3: TGCGCCAGCAGCCAAGCCGAGAACTCCAACGAGCAGTACTTC. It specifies CASSQAENSNEQYF.

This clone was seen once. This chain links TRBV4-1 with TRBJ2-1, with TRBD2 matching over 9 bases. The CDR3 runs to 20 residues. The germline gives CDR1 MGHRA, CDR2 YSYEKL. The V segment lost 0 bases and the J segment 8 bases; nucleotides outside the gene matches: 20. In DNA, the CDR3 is TGCGCCAGCAGCCAAGAAGGAGCCGAGGGAAGCGGGAGGAGTAAGGATGAGCAGTTCTTC. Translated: CASSQEGAEGSGRSKDEQFF.

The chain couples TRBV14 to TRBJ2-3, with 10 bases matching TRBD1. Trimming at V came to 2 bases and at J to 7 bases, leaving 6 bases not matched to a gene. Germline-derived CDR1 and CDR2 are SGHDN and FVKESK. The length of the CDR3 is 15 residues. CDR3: CASSQLDRGSNTQYF. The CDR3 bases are TGTGCCAGCAGCCAACTGGACAGGGGGTCAAATACGCAGTATTTT.

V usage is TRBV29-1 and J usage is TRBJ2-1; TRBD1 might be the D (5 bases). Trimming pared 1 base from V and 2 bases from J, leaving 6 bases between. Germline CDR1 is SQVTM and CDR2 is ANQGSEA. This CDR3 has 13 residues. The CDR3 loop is CSVEGGPYNEQFF. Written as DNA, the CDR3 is TGCAGCGTTGAAGGGGGCCCCTACAATGAGCAGTTCTTC.

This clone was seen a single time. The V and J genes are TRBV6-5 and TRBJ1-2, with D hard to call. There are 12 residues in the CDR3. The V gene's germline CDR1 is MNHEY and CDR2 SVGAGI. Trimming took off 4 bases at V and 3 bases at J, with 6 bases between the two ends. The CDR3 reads CASSSDDYGYTF. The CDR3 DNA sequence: TGTGCCAGCAGTTCAGATGACTATGGCTACACCTTC.